This section outlines one T cell receptor (beta chain) sequence together with its context. Its antigen specificity is not known. No much larger clone is present one base from it, and per-base qualities are unavailable. In Seattle, one collaborating source enrolled patients while the infection was active and tracked those patients longitudinally over the course of disease. Collaborating institutions collected whole blood in K2EDTA tubes following their own protocols. Collaborator samples were shipped for TCRbeta analysis as frozen whole blood, isolated PBMCs, or DNA extracted from either sample type. This sample was taken from a study of blood T cell repertoires in COVID-19 (dated by TCRdb to 2020 to 2021). With respect to the entire study: Samples covering the acute and convalescent phases of COVID-19 were provided by collaborators in the United States, Italy and Spain. The prospective study material was composed of cDNA or gDNA derived from T cells, B-cell-depleted T cells, or PBMCs. The dataset comprised deeply sampled blood TCRbeta repertoires from subjects exposed to, actively infected with, or recovered from COVID-19. A freely available public database, intended as a resource for researchers studying the immune response to SARS-CoV-2, is where the repertoires were released. The samples were drawn from two sources: the first 160 participants of the ongoing ImmuneRACE study, and 950 to 1,500 subjects contributed by 6 global collaborators. Sample metadata almost always included a de-identified subject ID, COVID-19 status, age in years and sex. HLA class I and class II types, where available, came from metadata supplied by the sample provider rather than from assay-based typing. The study at large found these results: How much clinical and demographic metadata was included differed by source and by participant, and the metadata was provided uncurated.

CDR1 LGHNA and CDR2 YSLEER were looked up in the germline V gene. Counted from cysteine to phenylalanine, this CDR3 has 16 amino acids. Here the CDR3 DNA is all that survives: 48 bases in frame from base 1. Here V drops 0 bases and J drops 1 base, and the junction holds 5 bases not matched to any gene. The immunoSEQ Assay, a bias-controlled multiplex PCR, was used to amplify TCRbeta CDR3 regions from genomic DNA. On the authors' methods: Within the assay, amplification of reference gene primers was used to estimate how many nucleated cells each sample contained. To quantify the absolute abundance of each unique TCRbeta CDR3 rearrangement, sequence reads were collapsed and filtered. For each sample, productive Simpson clonality was calculated by taking the square root of Simpson's diversity index across productive rearrangements. TCRdb took this table from immuneACCESS and kept in-frame rearrangements with V and J called. Such tables lack part of the clones; where checked against another copy, unresolved V genes explain under half of the gap, and the rest is unexplained. The V and J calls and clone size are taken from that table; D and trimming were inferred from the DNA. In all, the sample holds fewer than 350,000 clones, and approximately 92% of those were seen once. Together, the top ten hold 6.8% of the sample.

The TCR was taken from a woman aged 25-40 years with COVID-19, enrolled during active disease. Material for sequencing was peripheral blood. The receptor chain draws on TRBV4-3 and TRBJ2-7; TRBD1 fits 8 bases in the junction. The nucleotide sequence reads TGCGCCAGCAGCCAAGAGACAGGGGCGTTTTCCTACGAGCAGTACTTC. Translation gives CASSQETGAFSYEQYF.